This entry concerns a single TCR beta chain. The data belong to a study of human T cells and chemical hapten exposure. Looking at the study overall: Cases of alopecia areata, totalis or universalis occurred in a predominantly female patient group.

The CDR3 loop spans 14 amino acids. Looked up from germline, CDR1 is SQVTM and CDR2 is ANQGSEA. V lost 7 bases, J lost 6 bases, and 8 bases stayed unmatched. TCRdb called the RACE reads again in MiXCR, with one record for every CDR3 protein. Here the sample spans 250,000 or so distinct CDR3 sequences, roughly 7.7% being singletons. Specified time point: pre-sensitization, week 0. Treatment given: therapeutic diphenylcyclopropenone sensitization with weekly scalp DPC. Unfractionated whole blood yielded the extracted total RNA. This receptor was obtained from a man aged 18-30 years with alopecia areata. Some clones in this sample may be carry-over from other donors' samples. Source: whole blood, taken in connection with sensitization to the hapten diphenylcyclopropenone (DPC). This chain joins TRBV29-1 and TRBJ2-2, with TRBD1 matching over 10 bases. The DNA for the CDR3 is TGCAGCGCCGGACAGGGGGTAGTCCCCGGGGAGCTGTTTTTT. Translated: CSAGQGVVPGELFF.